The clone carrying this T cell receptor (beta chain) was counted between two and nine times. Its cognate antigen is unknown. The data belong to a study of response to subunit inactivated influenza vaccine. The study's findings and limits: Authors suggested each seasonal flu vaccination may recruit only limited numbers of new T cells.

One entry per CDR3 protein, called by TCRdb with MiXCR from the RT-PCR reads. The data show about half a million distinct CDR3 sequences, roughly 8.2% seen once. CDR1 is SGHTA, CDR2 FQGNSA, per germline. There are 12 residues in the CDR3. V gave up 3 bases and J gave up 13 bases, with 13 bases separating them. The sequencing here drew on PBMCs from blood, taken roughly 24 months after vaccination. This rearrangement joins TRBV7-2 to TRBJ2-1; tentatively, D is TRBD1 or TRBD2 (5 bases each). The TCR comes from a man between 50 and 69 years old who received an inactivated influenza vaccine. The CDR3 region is CASSLGPGNQFF. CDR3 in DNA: TGTGCCAGCAGCTTGGGACCAGGAAATCAGTTCTTC.